This T cell receptor (beta chain) was recovered during a study of blood T cell repertoires in COVID-19. For the study at large: Researchers got acute and convalescent COVID-19 samples from the United States, Italy and Spain. T cells, B-cell-depleted T cells, or PBMCs provided the cDNA or gDNA that served as material.

Original methodology: How many nucleated cells were present was estimated from reference gene primer amplification. Assay used: immunoSEQ multiplex PCR; TCRdb lists only in-frame clones, some missing. V and J calls and clone size are those listed in that table; D and trimming were worked out from the DNA. The sample holds about 140,000 clones, roughly 80% seen once. The V and J ends lost 6 bases and 1 base respectively, with 11 bases between them. Germline lookup yields CDR1 SQVTM and CDR2 ANQGSEA. This CDR3 region has 13 residues. The source is a woman of 80 years or more with acute or convalescent COVID-19. The sample consisted of peripheral blood. This sequence joins TRBV29-1 and TRBJ2-3; possible D gene TRBD2, 5 bases. CDR3: CSVGEDGTDTQYF. The DNA for the CDR3 is TGCAGCGTCGGGGAAGACGGCACAGATACGCAGTATTTT.